Below are 20 T cell receptor beta chains sequenced from a single sample in a study of blood T cell repertoires in COVID-19. The assay was immunoSEQ multiplex PCR, and TCRdb's table has in-frame clones only and misses some. The sample gives around 33,000 clones, around 90% of which show up once; roughly 20% is in the top ten. Sequences were obtained from peripheral blood. Receptors were obtained from a man older than 75 with acute or convalescent COVID-19.

The rearrangement links TRBV11-3 to TRBJ2-1; 12 positions match TRBD2. J lost 10 bases, V lost 3 bases, and 4 bases had no gene match. This CDR3 is 14 amino acids long. Germline V gives CDR1 SGHNT, CDR2 YENEEA. The CDR3 reads CASSLTSGGGEQFF. DNA for the CDR3: TGTGCCAGCAGCTTGACTAGCGGGGGAGGAGAGCAGTTCTTC.

The V and J genes are TRBV9 and TRBJ2-7; 7 bases match TRBD2. The V segment lost 0 bases and the J segment 9 bases; nucleotides outside the gene matches: 21. Germline V lookup: CDR1 SGDLS, CDR2 YYNGEE. This CDR3 is 18 amino acids long. The CDR3 protein is CASSVEVPGGGADFLQYF. In nucleotides, the CDR3 is TGTGCCAGCAGCGTAGAGGTCCCTGGGGGAGGGGCCGACTTCTTGCAGTACTTC.

The chain employs TRBV15 and TRBJ1-4; 7 bases line up with TRBD1. CDR1 LNHNV and CDR2 YYDKDF come from the germline V gene (reference sequence). V shed 5 bases, J shed 4 bases, and the junction held 4 bases outside the gene matches. The CDR3 is 14 residues long. CDR3 coding DNA: TGTGCCACCAGCGGGGACAGCCTTAATGAAAAACTGTTTTTT. Translating it yields CATSGDSLNEKLFF.

The chain is built from TRBV3-1 (or the pseudogene TRBV3-2) and TRBJ2-1, with TRBD2 matching 8 bases. The germline gives CDR1 LGHDT, CDR2 YNNKEL (reference sequence). The J segment lost 2 bases and the V segment lost 5 bases, leaving 11 bases of the junction unmatched. There are 17 residues in the CDR3. The CDR3 sequence is CASSATSGLGAYNEQFF. In DNA, the CDR3 is TGTGCCAGCAGCGCGACTTCGGGACTAGGGGCCTACAATGAGCAGTTCTTC.

DNA of the CDR3: TGTGCCAGCAGCTTGACAGGTTCCTACGAGCAGTACTTC. Amino acids: CASSLTGSYEQYF. The chain combines TRBV12-3 or TRBV12-4 with TRBJ2-7; D may be TRBD1 (6 bases). The CDR3 sequence is 13 residues long. V shed 6 bases and J shed 1 base, with 10 bases lying between them.

The chain uses TRBV10-3 and TRBJ2-3; TRBD2 agrees at 9 bases. The V gene's germline CDR1 is ENHRY and CDR2 SYGVKD. The CDR3 extends over 16 amino acids. The ends lost 10 bases at V and 6 bases at J; junction bases unmatched: 17. The CDR3 sequence is CATWNPIAGAGDTQYF. The CDR3 DNA is TGTGCCACCTGGAACCCTATAGCGGGGGCTGGGGATACGCAGTATTTT.

This chain connects TRBV7-9 to TRBJ1-1; D perhaps matches TRBD1 (5 bases). The CDR3 has 13 residues. The V gene lost 2 bases and the J gene lost 10 bases, with 14 bases spanning the gap. CDR1 SEHNR and CDR2 FQNEAQ come from the germline V gene (reference sequence). The CDR3 is CASSLFGGRGAFF. The CDR3 coding sequence is TGTGCCAGCAGCTTATTTGGGGGGAGAGGAGCTTTCTTT.

The table lists this clone with a few counts. The chain joins TRBV28 to TRBJ1-4, with 9 bases lining up with TRBD1. After removal of 2 bases from V and 8 bases from J, the junction contained 3 bases not matched to a gene. The germline gives CDR1 MDHEN, CDR2 SYDVKM. The CDR3 totals 14 residues. The CDR3, as DNA: TGTGCCAGCAGTTTAGCGGGACAGGGAGAAAAACTGTTTTTT. Translation gives CASSLAGQGEKLFF.

Only a few counts were recorded for this clone. The chain recombines TRBV19 with TRBJ1-1; TRBD1 might be the D (5 bases). Trimming stripped 8 bases from V and 3 bases from J, with 10 bases between. The CDR3 contains 12 residues. The germline CDR1 and CDR2 sequences are LNHDA and SQIVND (reference sequence). The CDR3 protein is CASSAGHTEAFF. In DNA form, the CDR3 reads TGTGCCAGTTCTGCGGGGCACACTGAAGCTTTCTTT. The variable domain in full, completed from reference TRBV19 and TRBJ1-1, reads DGGITQSPKYLFRKEGQNVTLSCEQNLNHDAMYWYRQDPGQGLRLIYYSQIVNDFQKGDIAEGYSVSREKKESFPLTVTSAQKNPTAFYLCASSAGHTEAFFGQGTRLTVV.

This clone was observed a handful of times. V and J are TRBV18 and TRBJ2-5; maybe TRBD1 (5 bases). Germline V gene data show CDR1 as KGHSH and CDR2 as LQKENI. Trimming stripped 5 bases from V and 7 bases from J, with 17 bases between. CDR3 length equals 14 residues. The CDR3 nucleotides read TGTGCCAGCTCAACATCATCAGGGTTCGCGACCCAGTACTTC. It yields the protein CASSTSSGFATQYF.

The J gene is TRBJ2-7, the V gene TRBV19; 7 bases are shared with TRBD1. The junction had 10 bases not matched to a gene; V was cut back by 6 bases and J by 2 bases. The length of the CDR3 is 15 residues. Germline V CDR1 and CDR2: LNHDA, SQIVND (reference sequence). The CDR3 loop reads CASSKHGTDTYEQYF. CDR3 bases: TGTGCCAGTAGCAAACACGGGACAGATACCTACGAGCAGTACTTC.

The chain joins TRBV27 to TRBJ2-1; TRBD1 matches 9 bases. Germline values: CDR1 MNHEY, CDR2 SMNVEV (reference sequence). The CDR3 is made up of 17 amino acids. Losses at the gene ends were 4 bases for V and 2 bases for J; bases not matched to a gene: 9. This chain's CDR3 is CASSSVTRTGAYNEQFF. CDR3 bases: TGTGCCAGCAGTTCGGTAACGAGGACAGGGGCCTACAATGAGCAGTTCTTC.

In the case of this clone: This CDR3 fails to terminate in the conserved phenylalanine or tryptophan, so it likely reflects a read error. The limits of the CDR3 on the DNA are not certain, so only TCRdb's listed CDR3 is given. This chain uses TRBV21-1 with TRBJ1-6; TRBD1, as called in the table, went unchecked against the DNA. TRBV21-1 is a pseudogene locus. The CDR3 is 17 amino acids long, termini counted. The CDR3 here is CASSKAVSTVAQDRDSQ.

This sequence joins TRBV21-1 and TRBJ1-2. TRBV21-1 is flagged as a pseudogene. The CDR3 loop spans 12 amino acids. The CDR3 loop is CASSKGDYGYTF. In DNA, the CDR3 is TGTGCCAGCAGCAAAGGCGACTATGGCTACACCTTC.

In this sample, this clone turned up a few times. The J gene is TRBJ2-3, the V gene TRBV27, with D unresolved. Germline values: CDR1 MNHEY, CDR2 SMNVEV (reference sequence). The V gene lost 5 bases and the J gene lost 1 base, with 13 bases spanning the gap. The CDR3 runs 15 residues. For the CDR3, the DNA is TGTGCCAGCAGTCGACCGGGTTTGGGCACAGATACGCAGTATTTT. This encodes CASSRPGLGTDTQYF.

V is TRBV3-1 (or the pseudogene TRBV3-2) and J is TRBJ2-1, with 9 bases matching TRBD2. The J segment lost 4 bases and the V segment lost 1 base, leaving 5 bases of the junction unmatched. CDR3 length: 16 amino acids. Germline V gene lookup returns CDR1 LGHDT and CDR2 YNNKEL (reference sequence). In DNA form, the CDR3 reads TGTGCCAGCAGCCAAGGGGCGGGGGGGCCGTACAATGAGCAGTTCTTC. Its protein product is CASSQGAGGPYNEQFF.

This clone was observed once. V gene TRBV6-4 combines with J gene TRBJ2-2; TRBD1 might be the D (6 bases). Germline assignment: CDR1 MRHNA and CDR2 SNTAGT. Trimming pared 5 bases from V and 2 bases from J, leaving 12 bases between. The CDR3 covers 15 residues. CDR3 nucleotide sequence: TGTGCCAGCAGTTCAGGGGACGGAAACACCGGGGAGCTGTTTTTT. Residues: CASSSGDGNTGELFF.

This chain links TRBV7-9 with TRBJ1-1; weak D call: TRBD1 (5 bases). CDR1 and CDR2 from the germline V gene are SEHNR and FQNEAQ (reference sequence). CDR3 length: 13 amino acids. The V end lost 4 bases, the J end lost 4 bases, and 10 bases lay between the germline ends. The CDR3 loop reads CASSSYTGTEAFF. The CDR3 DNA follows: TGTGCCAGCAGCTCGTACACAGGCACTGAAGCTTTCTTT.

This chain connects TRBV24-1 to TRBJ2-1; TRBD2 aligns across 13 bases. The CDR3 is 16 amino acids. J lost 5 bases, V lost 4 bases, and 4 bases had no gene match. The germline V gene encodes CDR1 KGHDR and CDR2 SFDVKD. The CDR3 coding sequence is TGTGCCACCAGTGACCCCGGGACTAGCGGGAACAATGAGCAGTTCTTC. Translation: CATSDPGTSGNNEQFF.

The chain carries TRBV7-9 and TRBJ2-1; D gene ambiguous. Germline V CDR1 and CDR2: SEHNR, FQNEAQ (reference sequence). V lost 5 bases and J 9 bases, leaving 11 bases between the germline ends. The CDR3 totals 12 residues. This CDR3 is CASSQTISEQFF. The DNA of the CDR3 is TGTGCCAGCAGCCAAACTATCAGTGAGCAGTTCTTC.